This record concerns one T cell receptor (beta chain) sequence. These data are taken from a study of control samples from healthy donors and cancer patients. Assay: immunoSEQ multiplex PCR; the TCRdb copy retains only in-frame clones and omits some. The table lists 71,000 or so clones, 85% to 90% of them singletons. CDR3 length: 13 amino acids. From germline, CDR1 is MNHEY and CDR2 SVGAGI. V was shortened by 2 bases and J by 6 bases, with 10 bases between the two germline ends. The J gene is TRBJ1-1, the V gene TRBV6-5; D is unresolved. Specimen: PBMCs. This clonotype was obtained from a man aged 60 to 69 with lung cancer. The CDR3 sequence is CASSYGRTSEAFF. CDR3 nucleotides: TGTGCCAGCAGTTACGGGAGAACATCTGAAGCTTTCTTT.